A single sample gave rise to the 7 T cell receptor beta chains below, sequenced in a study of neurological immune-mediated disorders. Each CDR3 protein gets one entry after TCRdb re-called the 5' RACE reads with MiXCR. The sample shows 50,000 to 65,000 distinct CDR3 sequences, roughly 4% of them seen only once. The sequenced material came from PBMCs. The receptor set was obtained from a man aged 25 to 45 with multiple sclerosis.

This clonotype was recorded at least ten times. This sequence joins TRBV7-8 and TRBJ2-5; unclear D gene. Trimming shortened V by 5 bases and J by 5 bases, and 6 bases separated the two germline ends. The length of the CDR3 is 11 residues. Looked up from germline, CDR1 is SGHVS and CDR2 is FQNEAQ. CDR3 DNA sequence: TGTGCCAGCAGCCCTTGGGAGACCCAGTACTTC. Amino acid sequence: CASSPWETQYF.

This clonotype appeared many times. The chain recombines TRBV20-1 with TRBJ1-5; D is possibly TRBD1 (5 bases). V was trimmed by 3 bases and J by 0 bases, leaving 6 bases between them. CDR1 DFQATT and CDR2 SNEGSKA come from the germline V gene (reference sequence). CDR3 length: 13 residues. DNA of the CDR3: TGCAGTGCTAGCAGGGATAGCAATCAGCCCCAGCATTTT. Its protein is CSASRDSNQPQHF.

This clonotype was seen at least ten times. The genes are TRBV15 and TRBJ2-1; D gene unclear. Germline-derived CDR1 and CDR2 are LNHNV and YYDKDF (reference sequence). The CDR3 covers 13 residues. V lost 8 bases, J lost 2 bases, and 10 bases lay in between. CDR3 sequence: CATRLIPYNEQFF. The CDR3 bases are TGTGCCACCCGACTTATCCCCTACAATGAGCAGTTCTTC.

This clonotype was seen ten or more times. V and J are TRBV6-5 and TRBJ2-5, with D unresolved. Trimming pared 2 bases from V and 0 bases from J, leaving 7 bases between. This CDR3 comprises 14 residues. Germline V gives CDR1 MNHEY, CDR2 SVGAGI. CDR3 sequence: CASSYGQNQETQYF. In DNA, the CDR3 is TGTGCCAGCAGTTACGGGCAGAACCAAGAGACCCAGTACTTC.

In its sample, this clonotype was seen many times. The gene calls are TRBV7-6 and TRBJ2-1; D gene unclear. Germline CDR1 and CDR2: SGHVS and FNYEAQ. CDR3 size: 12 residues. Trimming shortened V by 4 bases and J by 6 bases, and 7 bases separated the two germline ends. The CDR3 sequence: CASSSSPNEQFF. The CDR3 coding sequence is TGTGCCAGCAGCTCCTCGCCCAATGAGCAGTTCTTC.

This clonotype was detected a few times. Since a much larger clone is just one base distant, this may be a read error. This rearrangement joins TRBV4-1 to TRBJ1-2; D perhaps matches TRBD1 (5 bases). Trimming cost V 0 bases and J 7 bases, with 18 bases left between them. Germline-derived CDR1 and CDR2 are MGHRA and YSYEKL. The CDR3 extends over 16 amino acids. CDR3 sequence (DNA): TGCGCCAGCAGCCAAGAAGGCAGCACTAGGGGTGGTGGCTACACCTTC. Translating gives CASSQEGSTRGGGYTF.

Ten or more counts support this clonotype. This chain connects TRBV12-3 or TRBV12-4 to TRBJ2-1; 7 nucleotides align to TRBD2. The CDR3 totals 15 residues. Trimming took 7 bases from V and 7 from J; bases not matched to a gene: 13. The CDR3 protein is CASNSAAGVGNEQFF. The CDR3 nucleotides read TGTGCCAGCAACTCAGCCGCGGGAGTGGGGAATGAGCAGTTCTTC.